Listed here is a single TCR beta chain. This sample was included in a study of blood T cell repertoires in COVID-19. Profiling relied on immunoSEQ multiplex PCR, and the TCRdb table lists in-frame clones only, not all of them. The data contain approximately 490,000 clones, around 90% of them singletons. The CDR3 has 14 amino acids. CDR1 and CDR2 (germline): LGHDT, YNNKEL (reference sequence). The V end was cut by 4 bases, the J end by 1 base, with 10 bases between. The sequence came from a young woman who had recovered from COVID-19. The source material was PBMCs or T cells enriched from blood (not recorded which). This sequence joins TRBV3-1 (or the pseudogene TRBV3-2) and TRBJ1-1; D gene ambiguous. DNA for the CDR3: TGTGCCAGCAGCCCATCCACAGAGAACACTGAAGCTTTCTTT. This encodes CASSPSTENTEAFF.